The rows below give T cell receptor beta chains drawn from one sample of a study of blood T cell repertoires in COVID-19. Measured with immunoSEQ multiplex PCR; TCRdb has only the in-frame clones, and not every one. Among approximately 300,000 clones listed, around 90% were seen once. Sequencing was done on a sample of peripheral blood. Receptors originate from a woman between 25 and 40 years old with COVID-19, enrolled during active disease. The CDR3 runs from the conserved cysteine through the conserved F or W.

j_call	v_call	cdr3_aa
TRBJ2-3	TRBV6-4	CASRGYAGGTDTQYF
TRBJ2-2	TRBV2	CASSPRGSNTGELFF
TRBJ2-1	TRBV2	CASSEVGSRSYNEQFF
TRBJ1-5	TRBV6-6	CASSRTGANQPQHF
TRBJ1-3	TRBV5-4	CASSLGQGRNTIYF
TRBJ2-3	TRBV30	CAWSRDTDTQYF
TRBJ1-1	TRBV2	CASGNRINTEAFF
TRBJ2-5	TRBV2	CARQVQETQYF
TRBJ1-2	TRBV6-5	CASSYSQGYYGYTF
TRBJ1-4	TRBV20-1	CSAGQASELFF
TRBJ1-1	TRBV5-6	CASSLNTITEAFF
TRBJ2-3	TRBV4-3	CASSQEWTLSTDTQYF
TRBJ2-6	TRBV5-6	CASSLLRGGANVLTF
TRBJ2-3	TRBV5-4	CASSGGTSRGTDTQYF
TRBJ1-5	TRBV2	CASSRQGGSNQPQHF
TRBJ1-5	TRBV2	CASGSEVQPQHF
TRBJ2-1	TRBV27	CASREDRTYNEQFF
TRBJ1-2	TRBV19	CASSITGGLGGYTF
TRBJ2-5	TRBV4-3	CASSQEGQGDETQYF
TRBJ2-7	TRBV27	CASRPTGAGGSYEQYF